This passage covers 28 T cell receptor beta chains from one sample sequenced in a study of cytomegalovirus exposure and HLA in healthy donors. Some clones are missing from TCRdb's copy, which holds only in-frame ones; the method was immunoSEQ multiplex PCR. Of about 220,000 clones in the sample, 65% to 85% were seen once. Input material: PBMCs. Receptors were obtained from a woman aged 25 to 39 in good health and CMV-seropositive.

The chain carries TRBV9 and TRBJ2-5; D is perhaps TRBD2 (5 bases). The CDR3 runs to 16 residues. CDR1 and CDR2 (germline): SGDLS, YYNGEE. V was clipped by 3 bases and J by 5 bases, with 20 bases between them. The CDR3 loop is CASSGLAAEPRETQYF. CDR3 nucleotides: TGTGCCAGCAGCGGCCTGGCAGCGGAGCCAAGGGAGACCCAGTACTTC.

This chain connects TRBV6-5 to TRBJ2-5; 10 bases align to TRBD1. The CDR3 covers 13 residues. Germline loops: CDR1 MNHEY, CDR2 SVGAGI. The ends lost 6 bases at V and 5 bases at J; junction bases unmatched: 3. The CDR3 DNA reads TGTGCCAGCAGGACAGGGGGCTGGGAGACCCAGTACTTC. Its translation: CASRTGGWETQYF.

The chain recombines TRBV27 with TRBJ1-1, with D unclear. Germline V gives CDR1 MNHEY, CDR2 SMNVEV (reference sequence). The V end was cut by 3 bases, the J end by 0 bases, with 5 bases between. This CDR3 has 13 residues. Here the CDR3 DNA reads TGTGCCAGCAGTTTCTGGCTGAACACTGAAGCTTTCTTT. This codes for CASSFWLNTEAFF.

The CDR3 loop is CASSLLAGGTDTQYF. The CDR3 DNA is TGTGCCAGCAGTTTACTAGCGGGAGGTACAGATACGCAGTATTTT. The rearrangement links TRBV28 to TRBJ2-3, with 11 nucleotides matching TRBD2. This CDR3 has 15 residues. After removal of 2 bases from V and 3 bases from J, the junction contained 1 base not matched to a gene. Germline assignment: CDR1 MDHEN and CDR2 SYDVKM.

CDR3 bases: TGTGCCAGCAGCCCAGACGGGACCTATGGCTACACCTTC. Translating gives CASSPDGTYGYTF. The V and J genes are TRBV6-6 and TRBJ1-2; a weak D match, TRBD1 (5 bases). Trimming stripped 6 bases from V and 4 bases from J, with 12 bases between. The CDR3 length is 13 residues. Germline CDR1 MNHNY, CDR2 SVGAGI (reference sequence).

The chain employs TRBV7-8 and TRBJ1-5, with D possibly matching TRBD1 (5 bases). The CDR3 runs 15 residues. The V gene's germline CDR1 is SGHVS and CDR2 FQNEAQ. V was shortened by 5 bases and J by 2 bases, with 13 bases between the two germline ends. In nucleotides, the CDR3 is TGTGCCAGCAGCCAACCCGGGGGTGGCAATCAGCCCCAGCATTTT. This sequence encodes CASSQPGGGNQPQHF.

This chain joins TRBV6-4 and TRBJ1-1; TRBD1 is a possible D gene (5 bases). The V and J ends lost 10 bases and 7 bases respectively, with 19 bases between them. CDR3 length equals 13 residues. The germline CDR1 and CDR2 sequences are MRHNA and SNTAGT. CDR3 nucleotide sequence: TGTGCCACCGCCCCCGATCGCGACAGTGAAGCTTTCTTT. Translated: CATAPDRDSEAFF.

The gene calls are TRBV4-1 and TRBJ2-1; D uncertain. The CDR3 runs 15 residues. From germline, CDR1 is MGHRA and CDR2 YSYEKL. The V end was cut by 0 bases, the J end by 1 base, with 7 bases between. The chain's CDR3 is CASSQDAISYNEQFF. DNA for the CDR3: TGCGCCAGCAGCCAAGACGCAATATCCTACAATGAGCAGTTCTTC.

J is TRBJ1-1 and V is TRBV2; D is unresolved. The germline V gene encodes CDR1 SNHLY and CDR2 FYNNEI. This CDR3 comprises 11 residues. V lost 8 bases and J lost 8, with 12 bases in between. The CDR3 DNA reads TGTGCCAGCGCCCGTGAGTACGAAGCTTTCTTT. The encoded protein is CASAREYEAFF.

The chain combines TRBV6-5 with TRBJ2-3; 7 nucleotides match TRBD1. Germline loops: CDR1 MNHEY, CDR2 SVGAGI. Unmatched junction bases numbered 4, after V lost 8 bases and J lost 2 bases. The CDR3 sequence is 13 residues long. CDR3 loop: CASRDRSTDTQYF. Written as DNA, the CDR3 is TGTGCCAGCCGGGACAGATCCACAGATACGCAGTATTTT.

The rearrangement joins TRBV27 to TRBJ1-1; 8 nucleotides match TRBD1. This CDR3 contains 15 residues. Germline assignment: CDR1 MNHEY and CDR2 SMNVEV (reference sequence). The junction had 5 bases not matched to a gene; V was cut back by 0 bases and J by 5 bases. CDR3 in amino acids: CASSLSATGGTEAFF. Here the CDR3 DNA reads TGTGCCAGCAGTTTATCGGCAACAGGGGGAACTGAAGCTTTCTTT.

This sequence joins TRBV28 and TRBJ1-1; D call uncertain. The germline V and J ends were trimmed by 5 bases and 1 base, with 2 bases remaining between them. The CDR3 consists of 11 residues. Germline V gene data show CDR1 as MDHEN and CDR2 as SYDVKM. The CDR3, as DNA: TGTGCCAGCAGTGAGAACACTGAAGCTTTCTTT. It encodes CASSENTEAFF.

The chain recombines TRBV10-1 with TRBJ2-7; 8 positions agree with TRBD2. The CDR3 length is 14 residues. V lost 4 bases to trimming and J lost 2 bases; unmatched junction nucleotides: 4. Germline CDR1 WNHNN, CDR2 SYGVQD (reference sequence). CDR3 nucleotide sequence: TGCGCCAGCAGTGGGACTAGCACTCCCTACGAGCAGTACTTC. As protein: CASSGTSTPYEQYF.

The chain employs TRBV5-5 and TRBJ1-2; D uncertain. Germline assignment: CDR1 SGHKS and CDR2 YYEKEE (reference sequence). The CDR3 consists of 13 residues. Trimming pared 0 bases from V and 4 bases from J, leaving 7 bases between. CDR3 nucleotides: TGTGCCAGCAGCTTGGATGGTGGCTATGGCTACACCTTC. Its protein product is CASSLDGGYGYTF.

The V gene is TRBV2, the J gene TRBJ2-1, with D possibly matching TRBD1 (6 bases). Germline V gene sequence: CDR1 SNHLY, CDR2 FYNNEI. V lost 6 bases, J lost 10 bases, and 10 bases lay in between. This CDR3 is 11 amino acids long. The CDR3, as DNA: TGTGCCAGCAGGCAGGGGTGGGAGCAGTTCTTC. Amino acid sequence: CASRQGWEQFF.

The genes are TRBV28 and TRBJ1-5; D unclear. The CDR3 loop spans 15 amino acids. V lost 5 bases and J lost 0, with 11 bases in between. In germline, CDR1 is MDHEN, CDR2 SYDVKM. The CDR3 sequence: CASSRSLYSNQPQHF. CDR3 DNA sequence: TGTGCCAGCAGTAGAAGTCTTTATAGCAATCAGCCCCAGCATTTT.

CDR3 residues: CASSLGPHYETQPQHF. As DNA, the CDR3 is TGTGCCAGCAGCTTAGGGCCCCACTACGAGACTCAGCCCCAGCATTTT. The V call is TRBV7-9, the J call TRBJ1-5; D gene unclear. The CDR3 runs 16 residues. The germline V gene has CDR1 SEHNR and CDR2 FQNEAQ (reference sequence). Deletions cut 1 base from V and 6 bases from J, with 16 bases between.

The chain recombines TRBV29-1 with TRBJ1-1; D is perhaps TRBD1 (6 bases). The V gene's germline CDR1 is SQVTM and CDR2 ANQGSEA. V was pared by 7 bases and J by 4 bases, with 19 bases between. CDR3 length: 14 amino acids. The CDR3 reads CSASQGFGGTEAFF. In DNA, the CDR3 is TGCAGCGCCAGCCAGGGGTTTGGAGGCACTGAAGCTTTCTTT.

The rearrangement links TRBV18 to TRBJ1-1; the D is unclear. The CDR3 is made up of 15 amino acids. CDR1 KGHSH and CDR2 LQKENI come from the germline V gene. V dropped 3 bases and J dropped 1 base, with 12 bases sitting between them. The CDR3 spells CASSPLTGKNTEAFF. CDR3 coding DNA: TGTGCCAGCTCACCTTTAACCGGGAAGAACACTGAAGCTTTCTTT.

This clone was observed a handful of times. The rearrangement links TRBV19 to TRBJ1-2, with D maybe TRBD1 (6 bases). The CDR3 consists of 16 residues. Germline CDR1 LNHDA, CDR2 SQIVND (reference sequence). V shed 5 bases and J shed 0 bases, with 16 bases lying between them. CDR3 protein: CASSRVSDRANYGYTF. CDR3 in DNA: TGTGCCAGTAGTCGGGTTTCGGACAGAGCTAACTATGGCTACACCTTC.

The chain joins TRBV9 to TRBJ2-7, with 7 bases matching TRBD1. The CDR3 has 14 residues. Germline CDR1 and CDR2: SGDLS and YYNGEE. V was pared by 0 bases and J by 2 bases, with 2 bases of the junction left unmatched. CDR3 region: CASSVGDRTYEQYF. CDR3 bases: TGTGCCAGCAGCGTAGGGGACAGAACCTACGAGCAGTACTTC.

The J gene is TRBJ2-3, the V gene TRBV7-2; D perhaps matches TRBD1 (6 bases). This CDR3 is 15 amino acids long. Trimming left V 1 base short and J 4 bases short, with 12 bases between. CDR1 and CDR2 from the germline V gene are SGHTA and FQGNSA. The CDR3 bases are TGTGCCAGCAGCTTAGGGTTAGGGGGTGCAGATACGCAGTATTTT. Translated, it gives CASSLGLGGADTQYF.

The genes are TRBV7-3 and TRBJ2-1, with D possibly TRBD2 on 6 matching bases. Germline V gives CDR1 SGHTA, CDR2 FQGTGA. The V end was cut by 3 bases, the J end by 9 bases, with 12 bases between. This CDR3 has 13 amino acids. The CDR3 DNA sequence: TGTGCCAGCAGCTTTGGGACTTTTAGTGAGCAGTTCTTC. Its translation is CASSFGTFSEQFF.

The rearrangement uses TRBV6-5 and TRBJ1-1; 10 bases are a match to TRBD1. CDR3 length: 13 amino acids. V lost 6 bases, J lost 6 bases, and 4 bases stayed unmatched. The germline V gene encodes CDR1 MNHEY and CDR2 SVGAGI. The CDR3: CASSSGTGAEAFF. CDR3 bases: TGTGCCAGCAGCTCTGGGACAGGGGCTGAAGCTTTCTTT.

The V and J genes are TRBV28 and TRBJ1-4, with D hard to call. This CDR3 has 13 amino acids. Germline V gene sequence: CDR1 MDHEN, CDR2 SYDVKM. The V gene lost 7 bases and the J gene lost 10 bases, with 16 bases spanning the gap. CDR3 in DNA: TGTGCCAGCACCGCTATGGGGTGGCGAAAACTGTTTTTT. Its protein product is CASTAMGWRKLFF.

V and J are TRBV27 and TRBJ1-3; 7 bases line up with TRBD1. CDR1 MNHEY and CDR2 SMNVEV come from the germline V gene (reference sequence). With V trimmed by 6 bases and J by 0 bases, 2 bases remained unmatched. This CDR3 region has 14 residues. CDR3 bases: TGTGCCAGCAGGACAGGGAGCTCTGGAAACACCATATATTTT. Protein sequence: CASRTGSSGNTIYF.

The chain employs TRBV2 and TRBJ2-1, with D perhaps matching TRBD2 (6 bases). The CDR3 runs 14 residues. Germline assignment: CDR1 SNHLY and CDR2 FYNNEI. V dropped 6 bases and J dropped 3 bases, with 12 bases sitting between them. CDR3 sequence reads: CASRGGGDYNEQFF. The CDR3 DNA sequence: TGTGCCAGCAGGGGCGGAGGGGACTACAATGAGCAGTTCTTC.

A note on this clone: This specimen includes other DNA sequences encoding the same CDR3. The chain couples TRBV5-1 to TRBJ2-5, with D possibly matching TRBD2 (6 bases). V was cut by 0 bases and J by 2 bases, with 8 bases left in between. CDR3 length: 14 residues. Germline V gives CDR1 SGHRS, CDR2 YFSETQ. CDR3 amino acids: CASSLAGGQETQYF. Written as DNA, the CDR3 is TGCGCCAGCAGCTTGGCTGGGGGGCAAGAGACCCAGTACTTC. The full variable domain, completed using reference TRBV5-1 and TRBJ2-5, is KAGVTQTPRYLIKTRGQQVTLSCSPISGHRSVSWYQQTPGQGLQFLFEYFSETQRNKGNFPGRFSGRQFSNSRSEMNVSTLELGDSALYLCASSLAGGQETQYFGPGTRLLVL.